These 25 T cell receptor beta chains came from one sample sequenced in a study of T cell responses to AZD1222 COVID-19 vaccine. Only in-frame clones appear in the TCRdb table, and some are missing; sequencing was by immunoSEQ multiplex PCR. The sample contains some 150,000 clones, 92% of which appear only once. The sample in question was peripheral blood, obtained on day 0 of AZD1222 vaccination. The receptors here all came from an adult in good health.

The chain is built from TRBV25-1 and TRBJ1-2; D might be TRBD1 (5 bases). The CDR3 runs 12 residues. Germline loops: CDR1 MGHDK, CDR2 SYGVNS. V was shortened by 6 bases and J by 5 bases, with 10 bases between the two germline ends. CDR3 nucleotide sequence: TGTGCCAGCAGCCGGGGCCGGTATGGCTACACCTTC. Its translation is CASSRGRYGYTF.

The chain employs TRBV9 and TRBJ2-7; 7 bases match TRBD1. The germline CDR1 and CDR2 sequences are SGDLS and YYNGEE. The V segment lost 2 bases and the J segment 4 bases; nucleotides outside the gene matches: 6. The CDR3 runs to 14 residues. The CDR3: CASSVGATGYEQYF. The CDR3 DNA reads TGTGCCAGCAGCGTTGGGGCGACAGGGTACGAGCAGTACTTC.

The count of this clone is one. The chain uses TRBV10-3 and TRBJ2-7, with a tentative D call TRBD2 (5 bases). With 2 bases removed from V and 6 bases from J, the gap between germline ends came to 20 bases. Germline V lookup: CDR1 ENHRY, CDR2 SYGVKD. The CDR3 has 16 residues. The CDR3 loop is CAISENLPGIAGEQYF. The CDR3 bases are TGTGCCATCAGTGAGAATCTTCCGGGGATCGCGGGCGAGCAGTACTTC.

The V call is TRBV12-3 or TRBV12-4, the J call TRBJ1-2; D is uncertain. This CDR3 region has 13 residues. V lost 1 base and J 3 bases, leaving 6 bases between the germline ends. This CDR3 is CASSLGTDYGYTF. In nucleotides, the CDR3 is TGTGCCAGCAGTTTAGGGACGGACTATGGCTACACCTTC.

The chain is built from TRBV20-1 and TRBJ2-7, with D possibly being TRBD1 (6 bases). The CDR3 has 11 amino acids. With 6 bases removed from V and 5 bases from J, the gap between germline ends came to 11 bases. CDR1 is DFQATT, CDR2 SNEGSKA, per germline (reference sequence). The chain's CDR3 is CSATTGNEQYF. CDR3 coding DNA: TGCAGTGCGACCACAGGGAACGAGCAGTACTTC.

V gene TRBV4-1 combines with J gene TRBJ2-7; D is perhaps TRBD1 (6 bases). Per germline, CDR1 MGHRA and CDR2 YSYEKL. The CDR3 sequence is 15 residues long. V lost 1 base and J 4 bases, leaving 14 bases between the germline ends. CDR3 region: CASSQVEARGYEQYF. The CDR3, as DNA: TGCGCCAGCAGCCAAGTAGAGGCCAGGGGATACGAGCAGTACTTC.

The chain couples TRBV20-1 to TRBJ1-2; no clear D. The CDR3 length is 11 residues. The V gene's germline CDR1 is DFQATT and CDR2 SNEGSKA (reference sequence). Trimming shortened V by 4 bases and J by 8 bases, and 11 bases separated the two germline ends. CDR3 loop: CSAIRLRGYTF. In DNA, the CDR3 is TGCAGTGCTATACGACTTCGGGGCTACACCTTC.

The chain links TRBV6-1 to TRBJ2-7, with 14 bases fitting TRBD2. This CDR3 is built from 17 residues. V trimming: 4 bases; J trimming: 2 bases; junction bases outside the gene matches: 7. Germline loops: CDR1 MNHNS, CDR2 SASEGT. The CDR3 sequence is CASSGTSGGQFTYEQYF. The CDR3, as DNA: TGTGCCAGCAGTGGGACTAGCGGGGGGCAATTTACCTACGAGCAGTACTTC.

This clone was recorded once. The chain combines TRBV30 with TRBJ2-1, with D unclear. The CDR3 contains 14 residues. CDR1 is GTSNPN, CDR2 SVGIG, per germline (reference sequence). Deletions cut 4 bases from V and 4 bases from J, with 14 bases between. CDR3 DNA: TGTGCCTGGATAGGGCTCGAATTTTACAATGAGCAGTTCTTC. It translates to CAWIGLEFYNEQFF.

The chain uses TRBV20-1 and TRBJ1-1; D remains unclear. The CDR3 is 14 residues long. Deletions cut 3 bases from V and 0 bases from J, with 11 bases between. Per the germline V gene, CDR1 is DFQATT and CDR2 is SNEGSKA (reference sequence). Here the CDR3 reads CSASTAPMNTEAFF. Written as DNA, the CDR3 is TGCAGTGCTAGTACGGCTCCTATGAACACTGAAGCTTTCTTT.

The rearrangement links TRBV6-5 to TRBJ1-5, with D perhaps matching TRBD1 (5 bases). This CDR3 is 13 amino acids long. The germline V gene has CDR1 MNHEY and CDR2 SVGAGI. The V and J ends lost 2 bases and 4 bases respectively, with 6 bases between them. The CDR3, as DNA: TGTGCCAGCAGTTACGGGGCGAATCAGCCCCAGCATTTT. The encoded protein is CASSYGANQPQHF.

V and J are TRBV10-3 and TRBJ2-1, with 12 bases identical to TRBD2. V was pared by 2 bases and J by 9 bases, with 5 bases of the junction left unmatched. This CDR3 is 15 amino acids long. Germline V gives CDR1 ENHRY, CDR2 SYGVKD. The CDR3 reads CAISERLAGVIEQFF. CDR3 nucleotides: TGTGCCATCAGTGAGAGACTAGCGGGGGTCATTGAGCAGTTCTTC.

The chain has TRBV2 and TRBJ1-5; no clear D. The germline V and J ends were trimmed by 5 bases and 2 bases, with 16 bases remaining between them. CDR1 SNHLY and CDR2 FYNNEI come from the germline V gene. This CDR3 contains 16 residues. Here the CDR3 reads CASSPRTRSGNQPQHF. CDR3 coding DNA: TGTGCCAGCAGTCCACGCACCAGGTCGGGCAATCAGCCCCAGCATTTT.

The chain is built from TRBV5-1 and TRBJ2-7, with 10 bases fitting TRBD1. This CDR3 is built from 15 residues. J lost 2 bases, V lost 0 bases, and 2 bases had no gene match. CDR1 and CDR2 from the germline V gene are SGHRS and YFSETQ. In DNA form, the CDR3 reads TGCGCCAGCAGCTTGGGGGGACAGGGGCCCTACGAGCAGTACTTC. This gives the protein CASSLGGQGPYEQYF.

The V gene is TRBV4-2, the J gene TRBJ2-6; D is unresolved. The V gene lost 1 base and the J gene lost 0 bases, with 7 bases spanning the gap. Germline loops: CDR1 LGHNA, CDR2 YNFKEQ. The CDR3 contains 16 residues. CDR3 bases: TGTGCCAGCAGCCAAGGCTACAGCTCTGGGGCCAACGTCCTGACTTTC. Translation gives CASSQGYSSGANVLTF.

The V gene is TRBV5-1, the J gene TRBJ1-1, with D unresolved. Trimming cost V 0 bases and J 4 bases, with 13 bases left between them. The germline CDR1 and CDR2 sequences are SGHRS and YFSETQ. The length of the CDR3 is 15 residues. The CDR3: CASSLAGGGFTEAFF. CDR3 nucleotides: TGCGCCAGCAGCTTGGCCGGAGGAGGGTTCACTGAAGCTTTCTTT.

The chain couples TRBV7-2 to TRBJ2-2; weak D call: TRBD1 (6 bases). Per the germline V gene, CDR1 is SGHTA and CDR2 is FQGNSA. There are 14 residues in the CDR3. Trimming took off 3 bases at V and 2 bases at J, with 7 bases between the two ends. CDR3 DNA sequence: TGTGCCAGCAGCTTGGGGGCCAACACCGGGGAGCTGTTTTTT. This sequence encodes CASSLGANTGELFF.

This CDR3 reads CASSPGTGAGGSGNTIYF. In DNA form, the CDR3 reads TGTGCCAGCAGCCCCGGGACAGGCGCGGGGGGTTCTGGAAACACCATATATTTT. V and J are TRBV5-4 and TRBJ1-3, with 8 bases that match TRBD1. The CDR3 has 18 amino acids. Losses at the gene ends were 4 bases for V and 1 base for J; bases not matched to a gene: 13. Germline V gene lookup returns CDR1 SGHNT and CDR2 YYREEE (reference sequence).

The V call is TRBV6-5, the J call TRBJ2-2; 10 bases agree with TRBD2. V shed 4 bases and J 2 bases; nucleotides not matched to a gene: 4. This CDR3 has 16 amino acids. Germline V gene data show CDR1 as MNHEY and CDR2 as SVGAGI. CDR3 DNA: TGTGCCAGCAGTTCGCTAGCGGGGGTAAACACCGGGGAGCTGTTTTTT. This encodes CASSSLAGVNTGELFF.

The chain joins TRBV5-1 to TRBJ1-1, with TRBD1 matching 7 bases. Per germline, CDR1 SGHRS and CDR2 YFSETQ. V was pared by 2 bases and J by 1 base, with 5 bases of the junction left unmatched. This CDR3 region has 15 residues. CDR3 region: CASSFTGTENTEAFF. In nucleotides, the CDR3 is TGCGCCAGCAGCTTCACCGGGACAGAGAACACTGAAGCTTTCTTT.

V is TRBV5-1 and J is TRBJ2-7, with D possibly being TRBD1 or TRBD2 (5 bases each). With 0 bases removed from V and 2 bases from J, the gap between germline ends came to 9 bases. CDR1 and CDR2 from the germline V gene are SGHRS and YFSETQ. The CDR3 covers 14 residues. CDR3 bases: TGCGCCAGCAGCTTGGGGGGGTCGACCTACGAGCAGTACTTC. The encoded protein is CASSLGGSTYEQYF. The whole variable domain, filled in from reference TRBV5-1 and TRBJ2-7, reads KAGVTQTPRYLIKTRGQQVTLSCSPISGHRSVSWYQQTPGQGLQFLFEYFSETQRNKGNFPGRFSGRQFSNSRSEMNVSTLELGDSALYLCASSLGGSTYEQYFGPGTRLTVT.

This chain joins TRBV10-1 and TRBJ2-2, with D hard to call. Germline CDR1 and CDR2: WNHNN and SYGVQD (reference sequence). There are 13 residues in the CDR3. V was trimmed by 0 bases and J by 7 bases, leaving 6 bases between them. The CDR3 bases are TGCGCCAGCAGTGAGTCGGGTATCGGGGAGCTGTTTTTT. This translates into CASSESGIGELFF.

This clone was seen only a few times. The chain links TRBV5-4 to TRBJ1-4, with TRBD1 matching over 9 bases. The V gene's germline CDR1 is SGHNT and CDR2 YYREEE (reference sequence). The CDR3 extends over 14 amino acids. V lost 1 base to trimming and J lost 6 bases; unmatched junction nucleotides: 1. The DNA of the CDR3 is TGTGCCAGCAGCTTGAGACAGGGGGATGAAAAACTGTTTTTT. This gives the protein CASSLRQGDEKLFF.

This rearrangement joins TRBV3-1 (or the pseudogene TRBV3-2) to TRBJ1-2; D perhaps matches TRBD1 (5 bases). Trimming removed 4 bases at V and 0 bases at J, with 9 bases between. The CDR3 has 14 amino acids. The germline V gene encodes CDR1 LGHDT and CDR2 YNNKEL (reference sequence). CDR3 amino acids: CASSPEGPNYGYTF. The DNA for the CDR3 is TGTGCCAGCAGCCCAGAGGGGCCTAACTATGGCTACACCTTC.

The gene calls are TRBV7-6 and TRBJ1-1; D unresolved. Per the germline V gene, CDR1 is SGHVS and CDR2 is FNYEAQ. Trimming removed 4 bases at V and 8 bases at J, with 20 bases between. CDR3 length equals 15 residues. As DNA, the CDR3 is TGTGCCAGCAGCTCCTCGAAGTACCTTCAATCCGAAGCTTTCTTT. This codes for CASSSSKYLQSEAFF.